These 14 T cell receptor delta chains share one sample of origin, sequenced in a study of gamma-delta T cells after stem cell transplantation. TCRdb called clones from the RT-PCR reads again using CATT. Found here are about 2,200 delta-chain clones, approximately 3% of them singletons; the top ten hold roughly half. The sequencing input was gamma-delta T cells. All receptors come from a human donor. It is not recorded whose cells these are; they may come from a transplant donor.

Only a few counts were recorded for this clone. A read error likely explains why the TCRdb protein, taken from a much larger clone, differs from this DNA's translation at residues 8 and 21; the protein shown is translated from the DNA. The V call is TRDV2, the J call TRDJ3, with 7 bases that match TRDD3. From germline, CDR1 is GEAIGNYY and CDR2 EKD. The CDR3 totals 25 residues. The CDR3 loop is CACDTVSRWGTPLRLSSWDTQQMFF. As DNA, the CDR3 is TGTGCCTGTGACACCGTGAGTAGATGGGGGACCCCGCTTCGTTTATCGTCCTGGGACACCCAACAGATGTTTTTC.

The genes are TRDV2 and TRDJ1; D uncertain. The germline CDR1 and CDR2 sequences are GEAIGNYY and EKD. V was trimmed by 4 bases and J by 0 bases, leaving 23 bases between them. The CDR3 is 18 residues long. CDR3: CACDPLGATGTDTDKLIF. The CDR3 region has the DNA TGTGCCTGTGATCCCCTAGGGGCCACCGGGACTGACACCGATAAACTCATCTTT.

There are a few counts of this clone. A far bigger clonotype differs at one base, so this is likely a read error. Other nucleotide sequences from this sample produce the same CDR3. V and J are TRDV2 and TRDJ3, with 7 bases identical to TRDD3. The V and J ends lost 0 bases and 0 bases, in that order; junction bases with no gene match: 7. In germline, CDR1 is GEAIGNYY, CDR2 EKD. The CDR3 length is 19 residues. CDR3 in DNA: TGTGCCTGTGACACCGCTGGGGGGACGAGCTCCTGGGACACCCGACAGATGTTTTTC. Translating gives CACDTAGGTSSWDTRQMFF.

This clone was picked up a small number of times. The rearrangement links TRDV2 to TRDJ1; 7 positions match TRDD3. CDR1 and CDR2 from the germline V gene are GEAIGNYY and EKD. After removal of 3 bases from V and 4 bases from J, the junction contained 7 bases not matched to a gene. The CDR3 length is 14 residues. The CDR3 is CACDSLGGSDKLIF. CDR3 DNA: TGTGCCTGTGACTCCCTGGGGGGTAGCGATAAACTCATCTTT.

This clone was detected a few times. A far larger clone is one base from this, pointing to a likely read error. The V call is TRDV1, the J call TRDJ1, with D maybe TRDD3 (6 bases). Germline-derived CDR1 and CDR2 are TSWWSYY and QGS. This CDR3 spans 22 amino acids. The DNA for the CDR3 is TGTGCTCCTGGGGACTTACGGCTGGTTTGGTTTGACACTCCCGACTACACCGATAAACTCATCTTT. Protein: CAPGDLRLVWFDTPDYTDKLIF.

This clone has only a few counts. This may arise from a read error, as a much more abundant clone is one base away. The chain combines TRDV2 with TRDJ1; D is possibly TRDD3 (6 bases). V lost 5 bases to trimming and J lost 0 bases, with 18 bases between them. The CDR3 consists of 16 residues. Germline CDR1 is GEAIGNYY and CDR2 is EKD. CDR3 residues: CACGTLGQHYTDKLIF. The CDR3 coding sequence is TGTGCCTGTGGCACGCTGGGGCAACATTACACCGATAAACTCATCTTT.

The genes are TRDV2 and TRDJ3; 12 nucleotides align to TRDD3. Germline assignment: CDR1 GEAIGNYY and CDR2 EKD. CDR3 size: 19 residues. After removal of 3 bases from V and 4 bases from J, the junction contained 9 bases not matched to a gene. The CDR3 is CACDSTGGYLSWDTRQMFF. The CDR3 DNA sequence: TGTGCCTGTGACTCCACTGGGGGATACCTTTCGTGGGACACCCGACAGATGTTTTTC.

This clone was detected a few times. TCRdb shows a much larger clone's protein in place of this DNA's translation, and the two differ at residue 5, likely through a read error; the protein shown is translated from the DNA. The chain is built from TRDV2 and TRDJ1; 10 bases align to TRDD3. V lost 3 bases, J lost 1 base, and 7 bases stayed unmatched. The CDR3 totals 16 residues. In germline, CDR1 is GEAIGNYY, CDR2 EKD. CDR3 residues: CACDGLLGDATDKLIF. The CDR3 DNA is TGTGCCTGTGACGGCCTACTGGGGGATGCCACCGATAAACTCATCTTT.

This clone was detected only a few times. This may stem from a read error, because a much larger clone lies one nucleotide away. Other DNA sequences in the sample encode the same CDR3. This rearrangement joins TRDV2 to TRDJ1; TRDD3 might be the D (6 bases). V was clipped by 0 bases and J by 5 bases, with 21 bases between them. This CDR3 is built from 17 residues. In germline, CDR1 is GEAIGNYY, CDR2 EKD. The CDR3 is CACDTVGAAVGLDKLIF. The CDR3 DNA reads TGTGCCTGTGACACCGTGGGGGCCGCGGTGGGGCTGGATAAACTCATCTTT.

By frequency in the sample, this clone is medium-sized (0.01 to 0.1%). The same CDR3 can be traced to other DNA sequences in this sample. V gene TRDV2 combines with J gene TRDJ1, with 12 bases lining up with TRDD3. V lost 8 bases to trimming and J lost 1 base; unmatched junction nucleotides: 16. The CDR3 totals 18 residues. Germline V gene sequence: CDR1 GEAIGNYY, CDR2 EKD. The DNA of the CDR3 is TGTGCCTCCGACGGGGTCTTACTGGGGGATACTCGCACCGATAAACTCATCTTT. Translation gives CASDGVLLGDTRTDKLIF.

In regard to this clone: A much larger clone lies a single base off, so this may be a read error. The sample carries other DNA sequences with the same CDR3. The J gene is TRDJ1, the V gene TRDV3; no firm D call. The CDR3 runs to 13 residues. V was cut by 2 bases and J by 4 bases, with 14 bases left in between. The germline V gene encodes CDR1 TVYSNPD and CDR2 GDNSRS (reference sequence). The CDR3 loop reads CAFWDADGDKLIF. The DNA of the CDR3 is TGTGCCTTTTGGGACGCCGACGGCGATAAACTCATCTTT. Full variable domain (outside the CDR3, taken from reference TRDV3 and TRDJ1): CDKVTQSSPDQTVASGSEVVLLCTYDTVYSNPDLFWYRIRPDYSFQFVFYGDNSRSEGADFTQGRFSVKHILTQKAFHLVISPVRTEDSATYYCAFWDADGDKLIFGKGTRVTVEP.

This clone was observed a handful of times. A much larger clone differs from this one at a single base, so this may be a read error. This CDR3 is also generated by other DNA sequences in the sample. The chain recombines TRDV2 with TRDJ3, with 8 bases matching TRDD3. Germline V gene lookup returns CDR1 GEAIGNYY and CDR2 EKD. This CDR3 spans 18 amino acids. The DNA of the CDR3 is TGTGCCTGCGACACGGCTGGGGGACGTAGCTGGGACACCCGACAGATGTTTTTC. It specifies CACDTAGGRSWDTRQMFF.

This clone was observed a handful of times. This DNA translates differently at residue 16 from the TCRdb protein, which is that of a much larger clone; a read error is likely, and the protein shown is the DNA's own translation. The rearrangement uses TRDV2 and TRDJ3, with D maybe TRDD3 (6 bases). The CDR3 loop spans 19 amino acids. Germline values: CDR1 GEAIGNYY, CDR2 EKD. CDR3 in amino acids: CACDTGGLRSSWDTRHMFF. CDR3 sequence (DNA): TGTGCCTGTGACACGGGGGGACTACGGAGCTCCTGGGACACCCGACATATGTTTTTC.

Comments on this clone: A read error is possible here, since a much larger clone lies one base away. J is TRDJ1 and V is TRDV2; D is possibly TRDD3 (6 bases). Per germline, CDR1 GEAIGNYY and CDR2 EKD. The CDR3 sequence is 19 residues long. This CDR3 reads CARDTVGSSGIWEADKLIF. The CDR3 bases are TGTGCCCGTGACACCGTAGGGAGCTCGGGGATTTGGGAAGCCGATAAACTCATCTTT.